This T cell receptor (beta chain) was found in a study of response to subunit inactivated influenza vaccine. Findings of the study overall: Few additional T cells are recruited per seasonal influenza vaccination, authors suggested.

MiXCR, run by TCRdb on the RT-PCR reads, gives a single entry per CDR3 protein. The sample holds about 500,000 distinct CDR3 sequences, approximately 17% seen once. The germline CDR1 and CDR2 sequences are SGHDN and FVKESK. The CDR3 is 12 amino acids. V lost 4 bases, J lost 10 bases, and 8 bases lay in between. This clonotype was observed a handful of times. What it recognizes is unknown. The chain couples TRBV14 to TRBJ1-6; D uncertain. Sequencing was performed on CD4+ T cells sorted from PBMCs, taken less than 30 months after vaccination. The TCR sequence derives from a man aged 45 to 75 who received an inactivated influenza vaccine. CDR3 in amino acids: CASSPTGSPLHF. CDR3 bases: TGTGCCAGCAGCCCGACGGGATCACCCCTCCACTTT.